One and the same sample provided the 24 T cell receptor beta chains below, sequenced in a study of glioma-infiltrating T cells after dendritic cell vaccination. Clones were read by immunoSEQ multiplex PCR, and TCRdb kept only the in-frame ones, dropping some. Of about 92,000 clones listed, 70% to 90% were seen once; the top ten hold 15% to 18%. The specimen was blood, collected before dendritic cell vaccination. The receptors come from a human donor with glioblastoma.

This clone was counted a single time. The chain uses TRBV19 and TRBJ1-2; 8 nucleotides line up with TRBD1. Trimming cost V 3 bases and J 5 bases; bases outside gene matches: 2. The CDR3 consists of 13 residues. CDR1 and CDR2 from the germline V gene are LNHDA and SQIVND (reference sequence). The CDR3 loop reads CASSIRGRYGYTF. CDR3 nucleotide sequence: TGTGCCAGTAGTATCAGGGGGCGGTATGGCTACACCTTC.

The chain links TRBV5-6 to TRBJ1-6, with 9 bases that match TRBD1. This CDR3 region has 16 residues. The ends lost 4 bases at V and 6 bases at J; junction bases unmatched: 8. CDR1 is SGHDT and CDR2 is YYEEEE in the germline V gene. The chain's CDR3 is CASSHGTGRGNSPLHF. The DNA of the CDR3 is TGTGCCAGCAGCCACGGGACAGGGCGTGGTAATTCACCCCTCCACTTT.

This clone has only a few counts. The chain joins TRBV14 to TRBJ2-7, with D possibly being TRBD2 (6 bases). The germline V gene encodes CDR1 SGHDN and CDR2 FVKESK. V lost 0 bases, J lost 3 bases, and 24 bases lay in between. The length of the CDR3 is 19 residues. This CDR3 reads CASSQEHLIPGTVYYEQYF. CDR3 bases: TGTGCCAGCAGCCAAGAACATCTTATTCCCGGGACTGTCTACTACGAGCAGTACTTC.

In this sample, this clone turned up a few times. The J gene is TRBJ1-5, the V gene TRBV9, with D unresolved. The CDR3 is 15 amino acids. CDR1 is SGDLS and CDR2 is YYNGEE in the germline V gene. Trimming removed 1 base from V and 1 base from J, with 9 bases in between. The CDR3 nucleotides are TGTGCCAGCAGCGTAACCGGTTTAAGCAATCAGCCCCAGCATTTT. Its translation is CASSVTGLSNQPQHF.

J is TRBJ1-2 and V is TRBV19; D is perhaps TRBD1 (5 bases). The germline V and J ends were trimmed by 5 bases and 4 bases, with 17 bases remaining between them. The CDR3 totals 15 residues. The germline V gene has CDR1 LNHDA and CDR2 SQIVND (reference sequence). CDR3 amino acids: CASSDARGEVYGYTF. In nucleotides, the CDR3 is TGTGCCAGTAGTGATGCACGAGGGGAGGTCTATGGCTACACCTTC. The full variable domain, with the rest looked up from reference TRBV19 and TRBJ1-2, is DGGITQSPKYLFRKEGQNVTLSCEQNLNHDAMYWYRQDPGQGLRLIYYSQIVNDFQKGDIAEGYSVSREKKESFPLTVTSAQKNPTAFYLCASSDARGEVYGYTFGSGTRLTVV.

This chain joins TRBV18 and TRBJ2-1; D is possibly TRBD2 (6 bases). The CDR3 spans 14 residues. CDR1 and CDR2 (germline): KGHSH, LQKENI. Trimming left V 5 bases short and J 4 bases short, with 12 bases between. As DNA, the CDR3 is TGTGCCAGCTCAGAGAGGACTATATACAATGAGCAGTTCTTC. This encodes CASSERTIYNEQFF.

The chain combines TRBV25-1 with TRBJ2-2, with a possible D match to TRBD1 (6 bases). Trimming cost V 2 bases and J 7 bases, with 8 bases left between them. The CDR3 sequence is 13 residues long. Germline CDR1 is MGHDK and CDR2 is SYGVNS. The CDR3 region is CASSEQGNGELFF. The CDR3 coding sequence is TGTGCCAGCAGTGAACAGGGGAACGGGGAGCTGTTTTTT.

This clone was recorded a few times. V is TRBV4-1 and J is TRBJ2-2, with 7 nucleotides matching TRBD2. Germline trimming cut 0 bases from V and 3 bases from J; bases unmatched to any gene: 7. This CDR3 spans 17 amino acids. From germline, CDR1 is MGHRA and CDR2 YSYEKL. CDR3 amino acids: CASSQEGGGAYTGELFF. CDR3 nucleotides: TGCGCCAGCAGCCAAGAGGGGGGAGGGGCTTACACCGGGGAGCTGTTTTTT.

This chain joins TRBV6-5 and TRBJ2-1, with TRBD2 matching over 12 bases. The CDR3 runs 12 residues. V gave up 5 bases and J gave up 13 bases; unmatched junction bases: 3. The germline gives CDR1 MNHEY, CDR2 SVGAGI. The CDR3 spells CASSRLAGDQFF. The CDR3 coding sequence is TGTGCCAGCAGTCGACTAGCGGGAGATCAGTTCTTC.

The genes are TRBV29-1 and TRBJ1-2; no clear D. Deletions cut 4 bases from V and 5 bases from J, with 8 bases between. This CDR3 has 11 amino acids. The germline V gene encodes CDR1 SQVTM and CDR2 ANQGSEA. CDR3 in amino acids: CSVGSVYGYTF. CDR3 in DNA: TGCAGCGTTGGTTCCGTTTATGGCTACACCTTC.

The V gene is TRBV5-1, the J gene TRBJ2-2; 7 bases match TRBD2. Trimming took 1 base from V and 0 from J; bases not matched to a gene: 6. The CDR3 runs 17 residues. Germline assignment: CDR1 SGHRS and CDR2 YFSETQ. The CDR3 loop reads CASSLLGGSANTGELFF. For the CDR3, the DNA is TGCGCCAGCAGCTTGCTTGGCGGGAGTGCGAACACCGGGGAGCTGTTTTTT.

V usage is TRBV6-5 and J usage is TRBJ1-4, with D tentatively TRBD1 (6 bases). CDR1 and CDR2 (germline): MNHEY, SVGAGI. V shed 6 bases and J shed 4 bases, with 12 bases lying between them. This CDR3 is built from 14 residues. The CDR3 DNA is TGTGCCAGCAGAAGGACAGCCTTTAATGAAAAACTGTTTTTT. Protein product: CASRRTAFNEKLFF.

This chain connects TRBV4-1 to TRBJ1-1; D remains unclear. CDR1 is MGHRA and CDR2 is YSYEKL in the germline V gene. The V gene lost 3 bases and the J gene lost 3 bases, with 17 bases spanning the gap. This CDR3 has 16 amino acids. Here the CDR3 DNA reads TGCGCCAGCAGCCATGAACCGGGAGATTTATACACTGAAGCTTTCTTT. Protein sequence: CASSHEPGDLYTEAFF.

This chain links TRBV7-2 with TRBJ1-5; a weak D match, TRBD1 (5 bases). CDR3 length: 16 residues. The germline CDR1 and CDR2 sequences are SGHTA and FQGNSA. Deletions cut 6 bases from V and 5 bases from J, with 20 bases between. The CDR3 nucleotides are TGTGCCAGCAGTCCAGTTGGGGGGTCGATCGATCAGCCCCAGCATTTT. Protein product: CASSPVGGSIDQPQHF.

This chain uses TRBV9 with TRBJ2-7; the D gene is possibly TRBD2 (6 bases). The germline V gene encodes CDR1 SGDLS and CDR2 YYNGEE. Trimming stripped 0 bases from V and 2 bases from J, with 9 bases between. This CDR3 region has 14 residues. CDR3 in amino acids: CASSVDVAAYEQYF. The CDR3 coding sequence is TGTGCCAGCAGCGTAGATGTAGCGGCCTACGAGCAGTACTTC.

The chain is built from TRBV1 and TRBJ2-1; TRBD2 is the table's D call and was not checked against the DNA. TRBV1 is noted as a pseudogene. The CDR3 loop spans 13 amino acids. The CDR3 bases are TGCACCAGCGGACTTAGCCCCTACAATGAGCAGTTCTTC. Amino acid sequence: CTSGLSPYNEQFF.

The chain has TRBV11-2 and TRBJ1-6; D perhaps matches TRBD1 (5 bases). The CDR3 contains 14 residues. From germline, CDR1 is SGHAT and CDR2 FQNNGV. V was trimmed by 5 bases and J by 10 bases, leaving 15 bases between them. CDR3 region: CASSARQLLSPLHF. CDR3 nucleotide sequence: TGTGCCAGCAGCGCACGACAGTTACTCTCACCCCTCCACTTT.

This clone was found a few times. The rearrangement joins TRBV10-3 to TRBJ2-7; a weak D match, TRBD1 (6 bases). CDR3 length: 13 residues. The V gene lost 7 bases and the J gene lost 4 bases, with 14 bases spanning the gap. Per the germline V gene, CDR1 is ENHRY and CDR2 is SYGVKD. DNA for the CDR3: TGTGCCATCATGAGGGGGAGCGAATACGAGCAGTACTTC. Its translation: CAIMRGSEYEQYF.

The chain has TRBV5-1 and TRBJ2-1; weak D call: TRBD2 (7 bases). From germline, CDR1 is SGHRS and CDR2 YFSETQ. The CDR3 is made up of 16 amino acids. V was pared by 4 bases and J by 6 bases, with 20 bases between. CDR3 sequence reads: CASSQWGGGAGNEQFF. The CDR3 DNA sequence: TGCGCCAGCAGCCAGTGGGGTGGGGGGGCAGGCAATGAGCAGTTCTTC.

The chain combines TRBV4-1 with TRBJ2-7, with TRBD1 matching over 7 bases. The V gene end was trimmed by 2 bases and the J gene end by 5 bases; junction bases not matched to a gene: 12. CDR3 size: 16 residues. In germline, CDR1 is MGHRA, CDR2 YSYEKL. CDR3 residues: CASSQTGTEEVNEQYF. In nucleotides, the CDR3 is TGCGCCAGCAGCCAAACCGGGACAGAAGAGGTCAACGAGCAGTACTTC.

The J gene is TRBJ1-1, the V gene TRBV19; no definite D call. The CDR3 sequence is 16 residues long. Germline lookup yields CDR1 LNHDA and CDR2 SQIVND (reference sequence). V lost 9 bases, J lost 1 base, and 21 bases lay in between. For the CDR3, the DNA is TGTGCCAGCACGCCCCGATCCGGGTCGCGGAACACTGAAGCTTTCTTT. Translated, it gives CASTPRSGSRNTEAFF.

This chain connects TRBV5-1 to TRBJ2-5, with 9 bases aligning to TRBD1. V was pared by 1 base and J by 2 bases, with 9 bases of the junction left unmatched. Germline V gene lookup returns CDR1 SGHRS and CDR2 YFSETQ. This CDR3 region has 17 residues. The CDR3 loop is CASSLTTTGGGQETQYF. The CDR3 DNA is TGCGCCAGCAGCTTGACCACGACAGGGGGGGGTCAAGAGACCCAGTACTTC.

The gene calls are TRBV7-6 and TRBJ1-2, with D maybe TRBD1 (6 bases). Deletions cut 3 bases from V and 7 bases from J, with 18 bases between. The CDR3 loop spans 15 amino acids. CDR1 is SGHVS and CDR2 is FNYEAQ in the germline V gene. The CDR3, as DNA: TGTGCCAGCAGCTTTGACCCCAGGGGTACGGGTGGCTACACCTTC. It translates to CASSFDPRGTGGYTF.

The chain has TRBV6-5 and TRBJ2-7, with 7 nucleotides matching TRBD2. The CDR3 loop spans 14 amino acids. CDR1 and CDR2 (germline): MNHEY, SVGAGI. Trimming at V came to 6 bases and at J to 4 bases, leaving 9 bases not matched to a gene. The CDR3: CASRPGTNSYEQYF. The CDR3 region has the DNA TGTGCCAGCAGACCCGGGACTAACTCGTACGAGCAGTACTTC.